One T cell receptor beta chain is described in this entry. Trimming cost V 5 bases and J 4 bases; bases outside gene matches: 8. The CDR3 length is 15 residues. CDR1 is SQVTM and CDR2 is ANQGSEA in the germline V gene. The repertoire was sequenced with immunoSEQ multiplex PCR; TCRdb's copy has only in-frame clones and lacks some. The repertoire holds 70,000 to 80,000 clones, approximately 82% seen once, with roughly 35% in the top ten. These data belong to a study of cytotoxic CD8 clonotypes in ibrutinib-treated CLL. V usage is TRBV29-1 and J usage is TRBJ1-4; 9 bases agree with TRBD1. This receptor was identified in a human donor with chronic lymphocytic leukemia. Sequencing was performed on PBMCs, taken after 24 months of ibrutinib treatment. The CDR3 sequence is CSVLGTGRVNEKLFF. CDR3 coding DNA: TGCAGCGTTCTGGGGACAGGGAGGGTTAATGAAAAACTGTTTTTT.